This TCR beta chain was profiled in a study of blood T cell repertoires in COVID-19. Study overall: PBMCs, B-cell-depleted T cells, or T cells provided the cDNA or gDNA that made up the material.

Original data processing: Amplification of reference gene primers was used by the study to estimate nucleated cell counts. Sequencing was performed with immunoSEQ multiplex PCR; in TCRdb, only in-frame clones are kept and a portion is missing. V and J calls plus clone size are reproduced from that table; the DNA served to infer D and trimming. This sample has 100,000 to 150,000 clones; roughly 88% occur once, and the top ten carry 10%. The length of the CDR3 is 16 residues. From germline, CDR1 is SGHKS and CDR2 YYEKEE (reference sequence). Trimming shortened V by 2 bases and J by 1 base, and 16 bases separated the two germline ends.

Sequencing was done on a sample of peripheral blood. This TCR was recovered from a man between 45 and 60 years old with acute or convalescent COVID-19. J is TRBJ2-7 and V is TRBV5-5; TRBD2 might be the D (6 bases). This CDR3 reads CASSFRADRGSYEQYF. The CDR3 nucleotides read TGTGCCAGCAGCTTTCGGGCGGACCGGGGGTCCTACGAGCAGTACTTC. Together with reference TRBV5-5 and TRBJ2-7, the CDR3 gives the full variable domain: DAGVTQSPTHLIKTRGQQVTLRCSPISGHKSVSWYQQVLGQGPQFIFQYYEKEERGRGNFPDRFSARQFPNYSSELNVNALLLGDSALYLCASSFRADRGSYEQYFGPGTRLTVT.